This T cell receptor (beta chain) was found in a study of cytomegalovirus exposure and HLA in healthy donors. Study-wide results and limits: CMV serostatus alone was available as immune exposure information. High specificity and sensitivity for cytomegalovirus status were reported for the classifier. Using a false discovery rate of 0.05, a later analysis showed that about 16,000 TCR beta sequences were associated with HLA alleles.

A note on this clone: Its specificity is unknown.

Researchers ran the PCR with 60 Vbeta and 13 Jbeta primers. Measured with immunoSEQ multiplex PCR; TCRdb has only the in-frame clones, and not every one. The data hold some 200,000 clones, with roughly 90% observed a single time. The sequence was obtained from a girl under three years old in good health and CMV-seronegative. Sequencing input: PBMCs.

CDR3 protein: CSASTGTEAFF. The CDR3 DNA reads as TGCAGTGCTAGTACGGGAACTGAAGCTTTCTTT. The V call is TRBV20-1, the J call TRBJ1-1; D call uncertain. CDR1 DFQATT and CDR2 SNEGSKA come from the germline V gene (reference sequence). The CDR3 is 11 residues long. Trimming stripped 3 bases from V and 5 bases from J, with 7 bases between.